The 15 T cell receptor beta chains below all came from one sample that was sequenced in a study of shared clonotypes between healthy human individuals. Clones were read by immunoSEQ multiplex PCR, and TCRdb kept only the in-frame ones, dropping some. Here the sample spans some 2,100,000 clones, around 93% being singletons. Naive CD8 cells, CD45RO-negative and positively selected for CCR7, excluded terminally differentiated effector memory CD45RA+ cells. Material for sequencing was naive CD8+ T cells from PBMCs. These receptors all come from a man aged 18 to 29 in good health. Some clones in this sample may be carry-over from other donors' samples.

The chain couples TRBV30 to TRBJ2-1, with TRBD2 matching over 8 bases. The germline V gene encodes CDR1 GTSNPN and CDR2 SVGIG (reference sequence). The junction had 7 bases not matched to a gene; V was cut back by 5 bases and J by 4 bases. This CDR3 spans 14 amino acids. The CDR3 coding sequence is TGTGCCTGGGACCCGGGACTAGGATACAATGAGCAGTTCTTC. Its translation: CAWDPGLGYNEQFF.

The chain links TRBV28 to TRBJ1-5, with D possibly TRBD1 on 5 matching bases. Trimming removed 6 bases from V and 6 bases from J, with 15 bases in between. The CDR3 length is 14 residues. The V gene's germline CDR1 is MDHEN and CDR2 SYDVKM. CDR3 residues: CASSARDWGQPQHF. The CDR3, as DNA: TGTGCCAGCAGCGCCCGGGACTGGGGTCAGCCCCAGCATTTT.

The chain carries TRBV4-1 and TRBJ2-3, with 8 bases identical to TRBD2. Germline V gives CDR1 MGHRA, CDR2 YSYEKL. The CDR3 loop spans 16 amino acids. The junction had 10 bases not matched to a gene; V was cut back by 4 bases and J by 4 bases. As DNA, the CDR3 is TGCGCCAGCAGCCCCTTCGGGGGGGATATCCCAGATACGCAGTATTTT. Translated: CASSPFGGDIPDTQYF.

The chain recombines TRBV9 with TRBJ1-3, with D possibly matching TRBD1 (6 bases). Trimming pared 0 bases from V and 10 bases from J, leaving 20 bases between. The CDR3 runs to 16 residues. Germline V gene lookup returns CDR1 SGDLS and CDR2 YYNGEE. The CDR3 DNA reads as TGTGCCAGCAGCGTAGAAGCGGGGCAGGGGTTGGGGACCATATATTTT. It encodes CASSVEAGQGLGTIYF. Full variable domain (missing parts from reference TRBV9 and TRBJ1-3): DSGVTQTPKHLITATGQRVTLRCSPRSGDLSVYWYQQSLDQGLQFLIQYYNGEERAKGNILERFSAQQFPDLHSELNLSSLELGDSALYFCASSVEAGQGLGTIYFGEGSWLTVV.

Notes on this clone: Different DNA sequences within this sample yield the same CDR3. The rearrangement joins TRBV6-1 to TRBJ2-7; TRBD2 agrees at 13 bases. Germline lookup yields CDR1 MNHNS and CDR2 SASEGT. The CDR3 contains 14 residues. J was trimmed by 2 bases and V by 9 bases; bases with no gene match: 4. The CDR3 sequence is CASRTSGRAYEQYF. The CDR3 bases are TGTGCCAGTCGTACTAGCGGGAGGGCCTACGAGCAGTACTTC.

The chain links TRBV2 to TRBJ2-1; D is undetermined. The CDR3 is 12 amino acids. CDR1 and CDR2 from the germline V gene are SNHLY and FYNNEI. V gave up 8 bases and J gave up 4 bases, with 9 bases separating them. CDR3 residues: CASAAQYNEQFF. The DNA of the CDR3 is TGTGCCAGCGCCGCCCAGTACAATGAGCAGTTCTTC.

The rearrangement uses TRBV6-5 and TRBJ2-7; perhaps TRBD2 as D (6 bases). The V end was cut by 2 bases, the J end by 7 bases, with 15 bases between. The CDR3 extends over 14 amino acids. Germline V gene lookup returns CDR1 MNHEY and CDR2 SVGAGI. CDR3 nucleotides: TGTGCCAGCAGTTACCAGGAGGGGTCGGGAGAGCAGTACTTC. The encoded protein is CASSYQEGSGEQYF.

This clone was recorded only once. This chain uses TRBV2 with TRBJ2-1, with D possibly TRBD1 on 6 matching bases. V lost 8 bases to trimming and J lost 5 bases, with 19 bases between them. Germline V gives CDR1 SNHLY, CDR2 FYNNEI. This CDR3 comprises 15 residues. CDR3 protein: CASGRALAGDNEQFF. For the CDR3, the DNA is TGTGCCAGCGGAAGGGCGTTAGCAGGGGACAATGAGCAGTTCTTC.

The V call is TRBV29-1, the J call TRBJ2-1, with D perhaps matching TRBD1 (6 bases). With 8 bases removed from V and 7 bases from J, the gap between germline ends came to 9 bases. Germline V gene data show CDR1 as SQVTM and CDR2 as ANQGSEA. The CDR3 totals 10 residues. The CDR3 nucleotides are TGCAGCACAAGGGGGAATGAGCAGTTCTTC. It translates to CSTRGNEQFF.

This clone is a singleton in its sample. Other DNA sequences in this sample translate to the same CDR3. The chain combines TRBV27 with TRBJ2-7; D is undetermined. Trimming left V 2 bases short and J 3 bases short, with 8 bases between. The germline V gene encodes CDR1 MNHEY and CDR2 SMNVEV (reference sequence). The CDR3 runs 13 residues. CDR3 nucleotides: TGTGCCAGCAGTTTAGGCCCCAGCTACGAGCAGTACTTC. It yields the protein CASSLGPSYEQYF.

J is TRBJ2-2 and V is TRBV15, with 10 bases matching TRBD2. Trimming removed 1 base from V and 5 bases from J; junction bases left unmatched: 10. The CDR3 runs to 18 residues. Germline CDR1 reads LNHNV; CDR2 reads YYDKDF (reference sequence). The CDR3 sequence is CATSRVGLAGVRTGELFF. DNA for the CDR3: TGTGCCACCAGCAGAGTGGGGCTAGCGGGAGTAAGGACCGGGGAGCTGTTTTTT.

The chain is built from TRBV28 and TRBJ2-3; 8 bases match TRBD2. This CDR3 contains 15 residues. J gave up 5 bases and V 6 bases, and 10 bases lay outside the gene matches. Germline V gives CDR1 MDHEN, CDR2 SYDVKM. This CDR3 reads CASRDTAGDIDTQYF. Here the CDR3 DNA reads TGTGCCAGCAGGGATACAGCGGGAGATATAGATACGCAGTATTTT.

Only one count was recorded for this clone. This CDR3 is also generated by other DNA sequences in the sample. The V call is TRBV9, the J call TRBJ2-2; no reliable D call. Trimming took off 2 bases at V and 4 bases at J, with 9 bases between the two ends. Germline V gene sequence: CDR1 SGDLS, CDR2 YYNGEE. This CDR3 region has 14 residues. The CDR3 reads CASSVGRRTGELFF. The CDR3 DNA follows: TGTGCCAGCAGCGTTGGCAGGCGCACCGGGGAGCTGTTTTTT.

The chain combines TRBV2 with TRBJ2-1; D is unresolved. This CDR3 has 15 amino acids. Trimming removed 7 bases at V and 12 bases at J, with 25 bases between. From germline, CDR1 is SNHLY and CDR2 FYNNEI. CDR3: CASIRTLGSTEMQFF. The CDR3 region has the DNA TGTGCCAGCATTCGTACGTTGGGGTCCACGGAGATGCAGTTCTTC.

The chain combines TRBV11-2 with TRBJ2-7; 9 bases are shared with TRBD2. Germline-derived CDR1 and CDR2 are SGHAT and FQNNGV. V was pared by 2 bases and J by 2 bases, with 10 bases of the junction left unmatched. The CDR3 is 17 amino acids. This CDR3 is CASSLFPVAGATYEQYF. CDR3 DNA: TGTGCCAGCAGCTTATTTCCCGTAGCGGGAGCAACCTACGAGCAGTACTTC.